The sequence of this T cell receptor beta chain was determined in a study of CXCR3-negative and CXCR3-positive naive CD8 T cells. The CDR3 is 14 residues long. Germline-derived CDR1 and CDR2 are SQVTM and ANQGSEA. The method, 5' RACE with UMI labels, was used to prepare the TRB cDNA libraries. For each CDR3 protein, TCRdb gives one entry from its re-call of the 5' RACE reads, without DNA. This sample's table reports fewer than 80,000 distinct CDR3 sequences. This sequence joins TRBV29-1 and TRBJ2-7. Sample: naive CXCR3- CD8+ T cells from blood. Regarding subset: CD45RO-CCR7+CD27+CD95- naive CD8+ T cells lacking CXCR3 (TNR3-). The TCR comes from a human donor in good health. Some clones in this sample may be carry-over from other donors' samples. The CDR3 loop reads CSVEGRDSSYEQYF.